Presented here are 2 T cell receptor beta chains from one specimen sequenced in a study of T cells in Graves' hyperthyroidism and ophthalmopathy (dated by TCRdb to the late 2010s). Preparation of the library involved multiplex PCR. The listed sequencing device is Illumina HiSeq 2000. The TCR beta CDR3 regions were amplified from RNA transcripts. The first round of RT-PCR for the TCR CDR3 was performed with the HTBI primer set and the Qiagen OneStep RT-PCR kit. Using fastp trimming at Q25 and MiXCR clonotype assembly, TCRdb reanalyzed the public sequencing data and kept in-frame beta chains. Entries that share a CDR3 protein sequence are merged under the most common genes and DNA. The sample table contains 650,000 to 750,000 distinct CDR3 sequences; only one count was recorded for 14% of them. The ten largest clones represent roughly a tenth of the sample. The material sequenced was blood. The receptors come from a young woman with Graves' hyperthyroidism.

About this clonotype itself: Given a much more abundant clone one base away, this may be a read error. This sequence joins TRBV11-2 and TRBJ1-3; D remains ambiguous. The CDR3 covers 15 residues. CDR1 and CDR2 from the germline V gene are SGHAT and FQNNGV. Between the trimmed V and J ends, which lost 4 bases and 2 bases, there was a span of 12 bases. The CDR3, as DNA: TGTGCCAGCAGCTCCGCGAAAGAGGCTGGAAACACCATATATTTT. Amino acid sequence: CASSSAKEAGNTIYF.

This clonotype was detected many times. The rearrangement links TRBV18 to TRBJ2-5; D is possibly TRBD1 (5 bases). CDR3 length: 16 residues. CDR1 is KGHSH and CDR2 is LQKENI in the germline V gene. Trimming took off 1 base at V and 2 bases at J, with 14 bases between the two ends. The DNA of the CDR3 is TGTGCCAGCTCACCACGGGCAGGGCGAAGGCAAGAGACCCAGTACTTC. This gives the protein CASSPRAGRRQETQYF.